This T cell receptor (beta chain) was retrieved from a study of CD8+CD57+ T cells in acquired aplastic anemia. The V gene end was trimmed by 9 bases and the J gene end by 9 bases; junction bases not matched to a gene: 8. The CDR3 loop spans 12 amino acids. Germline-derived CDR1 and CDR2 are KGHDR and SFDVKD. Genomic DNA served as template for TCR beta VDJ and CDR3 profiling. One entry per CDR3 protein, called by TCRdb with MiXCR from the reads. The repertoire holds a few hundred thousand distinct CDR3 sequences, roughly 57% seen once, with about 29% in the top ten. Source material: sorted CD4+, CD8+, or CD8+CD57+ T cells (not recorded which) from PBMCs. The chain is built from TRBV24-1 and TRBJ1-2, with 8 bases fitting TRBD1. The receptor was isolated from a human donor in good health. The CDR3: CATLTRGQCYTF. In nucleotides, the CDR3 is TGTGCCACCCTTACCAGGGGGCAGTGCTACACCTTC.